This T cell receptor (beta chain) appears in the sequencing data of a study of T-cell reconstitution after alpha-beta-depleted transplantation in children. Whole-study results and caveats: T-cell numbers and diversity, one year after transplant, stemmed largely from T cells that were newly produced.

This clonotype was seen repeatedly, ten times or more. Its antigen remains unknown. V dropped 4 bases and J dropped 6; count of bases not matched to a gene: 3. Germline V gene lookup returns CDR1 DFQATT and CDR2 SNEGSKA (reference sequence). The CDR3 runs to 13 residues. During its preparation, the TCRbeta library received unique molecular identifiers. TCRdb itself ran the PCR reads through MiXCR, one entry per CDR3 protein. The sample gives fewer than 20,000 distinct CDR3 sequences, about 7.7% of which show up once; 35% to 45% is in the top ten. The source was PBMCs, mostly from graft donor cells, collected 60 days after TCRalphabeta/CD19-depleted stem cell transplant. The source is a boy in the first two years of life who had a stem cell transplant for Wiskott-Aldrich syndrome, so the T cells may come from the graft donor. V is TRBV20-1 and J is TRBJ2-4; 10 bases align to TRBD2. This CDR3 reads CSAIRTSGNIQYF. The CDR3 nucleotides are TGCAGTGCTATTAGGACTAGCGGAAACATTCAGTACTTC.